These T cell receptor beta chains were read from a single sample in a study of blood T cells in healthy people across ages. A single record per CDR3 protein comes from TCRdb applying MiXCR to the 5' RACE reads. The sample carries 1.5 million to 2 million distinct CDR3 sequences, roughly 27% recorded once. Sequencing input: blood. Receptor source: a woman aged 25 to 45 in good health. Both conserved end residues are part of each CDR3. A D gene is named only where the DNA matches it firmly. Where a row states a size, it is once, few, many or the class of an expanded clone; other rows omit it.

>-|TRBJ2-7|TRBD1|TRBV24-1|13
TGTGCCACCCTGGACAGGGGGGAATACGAGCAGTACTTC
CATLDRGEYEQYF
>few|TRBJ2-1|-|TRBV12-3/TRBV12-4|13
TGTGCCAGCAGGACGGGGGTAGCGAATGAGCAGTTCTTC
CASRTGVANEQFF
>-|TRBJ1-2|-|TRBV3-1|13
TGTGCCAGCAGCCAACGGGAGGGTAGGGGCTACACCTTC
CASSQREGRGYTF
>few|TRBJ2-5|-|TRBV28|15
TGTGCCAGCAGAGATAAGGGCAATGTCCAAGAGACCCAGTACTTC
CASRDKGNVQETQYF
>-|TRBJ2-3|TRBD2|TRBV5-5|19
TGTGCCAGCAGCTTGGCCGGGACTAGCGGGAGTTATGGCACAGATACGCAGTATTTT
CASSLAGTSGSYGTDTQYF
>many|TRBJ2-1|TRBD1|TRBV20-1|17
TGCAGTGGCTTGACGGCGGGGAGACAGGGGGCTCCGGATGAGCAGTTCTTC
CSGLTAGRQGAPDEQFF
>-|TRBJ2-7|-|TRBV28|12
TGTGCCTGCAGTCTCGATTCCTACGAGCAGTACTTC
CACSLDSYEQYF
>many|TRBJ2-5|TRBD2|TRBV6-6|15
TGTGCCAGCAGTAGGGGGACTAGCGGGGCCCCACCCCAGTACTTC
CASSRGTSGAPPQYF
>-|TRBJ2-7|-|TRBV6-1|14
TGTGCCAGCAGCCCCGACAGGACGGGCTACGAGCAGTACTTC
CASSPDRTGYEQYF
>many|TRBJ2-5|-|TRBV29-1|14
TGCAGCGTTGAGAGTCTCCAGGGAACGGAGACCCAGTACTTC
CSVESLQGTETQYF
>once|TRBJ1-1|TRBD1|TRBV20-1|12
TGCAGTGCTAGCGGGACAGGCCGAGAAGCTTTCTTT
CSASGTGREAFF
>few|TRBJ2-1|TRBD1|TRBV28|15
TGTGCCAGCAGTGGGACAGGGGGTTCTTACAATGAGCAGTTCTTC
CASSGTGGSYNEQFF
>-|TRBJ1-2|TRBD1|TRBV27|15
TGTGCCAGCCAGAGGCAGGGGGCATCTAACTATGGCTACACCTTC
CASQRQGASNYGYTF
>-|TRBJ1-6|TRBD1|TRBV27|16
TGTGCCAGCAGACTCACAGGGGTGTCCTATAATTCACCCCTCCACTTT
CASRLTGVSYNSPLHF
>-|TRBJ1-1|-|TRBV11-2|16
TGTGCCAGCACCCCAACCGGAGCAGTCCCTCCTACTGAAGCTTTCTTT
CASTPTGAVPPTEAFF
>few|TRBJ2-7|TRBD1|TRBV5-1|16
TGCGCCAGCAGCTTGAGGGCGGACAGGATCAAGCACGAGCAGTACTTC
CASSLRADRIKHEQYF
>-|TRBJ1-1|-|TRBV20-1|14
TGCAGTGCTAGGGGTGGGGGGGACGGCACTGAAGCTTTCTTT
CSARGGGDGTEAFF
>-|TRBJ1-5|-|TRBV7-6|13
TGTGCCAGCAGCTGGAACACTTATCAGCCCCAGCATTTT
CASSWNTYQPQHF
>few|TRBJ2-1|TRBD2|TRBV7-8|18
TGTGCCAGCAGCCACCGTACGGGACTATCTATCTCCTACAATGAGCAGTTCTTC
CASSHRTGLSISYNEQFF
>few|TRBJ1-2|-|TRBV7-2|14
TGTGCCAGCAGCTCGATCCCGGCAGGGCTTGGCTACACCTTC
CASSSIPAGLGYTF
>few|TRBJ2-1|TRBD2|TRBV7-3|16
TGTGCCAGCAGCTTAACAGCGGGGGAATCCTACAATGAGCAGTTCTTC
CASSLTAGESYNEQFF
>few|TRBJ2-7|-|TRBV20-1|14
TGCAGTGGGGCCGTCGTAACTAACTCCTACGAGCAGTACTTC
CSGAVVTNSYEQYF
>-|TRBJ1-2|TRBD1|TRBV27|16
TGTGCCAGCAGTTACTCGGACAGGGGGCCGTGGGTTGGCTACACCTTC
CASSYSDRGPWVGYTF
>-|TRBJ1-1|-|TRBV7-9|15
TGTGCCAGCAGGATACAGAGGGGTACTGACACTGAAGCTTTCTTT
CASRIQRGTDTEAFF
>-|TRBJ2-4|TRBD1|TRBV11-2|22
TGTGCCAGCAGCTTATATGGCAGGGGGAGTACTGGTACAACCCTCGCCAGAAACATTCAGTACTTC
CASSLYGRGSTGTTLARNIQYF
>-|TRBJ1-5|-|TRBV2|15
TGTGCCAGCAGTGAAGATGGCAGTAATTATCAGCCCCAGCATTTT
CASSEDGSNYQPQHF
>-|TRBJ2-1|TRBD2|TRBV20-1|14
TGCAGTGCTAAGCGGGACGACGTACTCAATGAGCAGTTCTTC
CSAKRDDVLNEQFF
>many|TRBJ2-1|-|TRBV6-5|14
TGTGCCAGCACCTCCGCGACCTCCTACAATGAGCAGTTCTTC
CASTSATSYNEQFF
>few|TRBJ2-1|TRBD2|TRBV20-1|15
TGCAGTGCTAGAGATACTGCGGGAGATCAGGATGAGCAGTTCTTC
CSARDTAGDQDEQFF
>few|TRBJ2-6|TRBD2|TRBV5-1|17
TGCGCCAGCAGCTTGGCGCTAGCGGGAAATGGGGCCAACGTCCTGACTTTC
CASSLALAGNGANVLTF
>-|TRBJ1-2|-|TRBV7-2|13
TGTGCCAGCAGCTTCAGAGAGACCTATGGCTACACCTTC
CASSFRETYGYTF
>-|TRBJ1-1|-|TRBV5-1|14
TGCGCCAGCAGCTGGGAAAAACAGGGTAGCGAAGCTTTCTTT
CASSWEKQGSEAFF
>-|TRBJ2-7|-|TRBV29-1|12
TGCGGCGTTCCAGGGATCGGCTACGAGCAGTACTTC
CGVPGIGYEQYF
>-|TRBJ2-5|-|TRBV7-9|14
TGTGCCAGCAGCTCCCCTCAGGGGTTAGAGACCCAGTACTTC
CASSSPQGLETQYF
>-|TRBJ2-1|-|TRBV5-6|11
TGTGCCAGCAGCATCCGGAGGGAGCAGTTCTTC
CASSIRREQFF
>few|TRBJ2-7|TRBD2|TRBV20-1|14
TGCAGTGCTCCTGAGGCTAGCGGGAGCCACGAGCAGTACTTC
CSAPEASGSHEQYF
>few|TRBJ1-6|-|TRBV7-2|14
TGTGCCAGCAGCTTTCAGGCGTATAATTCACCCCTCCACTTT
CASSFQAYNSPLHF
>-|TRBJ2-1|-|TRBV7-9|12
TGTGCCAGCAGCTCGTCCCAATATGAGCAGTTCTTC
CASSSSQYEQFF
>few|TRBJ1-2|-|TRBV12-3/TRBV12-4|13
TGTGCCAGCAGTCTTGTGAAGGGACTTGGCTACACCTTC
CASSLVKGLGYTF
>many|TRBJ2-5|TRBD2|TRBV5-5|15
TGTGCCAGCACCATCCCCATGGGGGGGACGGAGACCCAGTACTTC
CASTIPMGGTETQYF
>few|TRBJ1-5|-|TRBV6-5|14
TGTGCCAGCAGTCTGGACGGAATGGAGCAGCCCCAGCATTTT
CASSLDGMEQPQHF
>-|TRBJ1-4|TRBD1|TRBV5-4|15
TGTGCCAGCAGCACCCGGACAGGTTCTCATGAAAAACTGTTTTTT
CASSTRTGSHEKLFF
>-|TRBJ1-2|-|TRBV11-2|14
TGTGCCGGCAGCCCAGTTGGGCGGGGCGATGGCTACACCTTC
CAGSPVGRGDGYTF
>many|TRBJ2-1|-|TRBV15|13
TGTGCCACCAGCAGATCGGGCCTCAATGAGCAGTTCTTC
CATSRSGLNEQFF
>-|TRBJ2-1|-|TRBV7-9|14
TGTGCCAGCAGCTTTGGCGGGGAAAACAATGAGCAGTTCTTC
CASSFGGENNEQFF
>few|TRBJ2-2|-|TRBV10-3|15
TGTGCCATCACCAAAGGGGCCCCGAACACCGGGGAGCTGTTTTTT
CAITKGAPNTGELFF